This TCR beta chain was recorded in a study of T-cell memory formation after mild COVID-19. This clonotype was recorded many times. Its antigen is currently unknown. This CDR3 has 14 amino acids. Germline CDR1 is DFQATT and CDR2 is SNEGSKA (reference sequence). V lost 5 bases and J lost 0, with 14 bases in between. Regarding the study as a whole: Pre-infection memory harbored some responding clones, suggesting cross-reactive memory joined. Clones that got smaller from day 15 to 85 had even CD4/CD8, while clones growing later tipped toward CD4+. Researchers report contracting CD4+ clones mostly in CM and EM, with CD8+ clones in EMRA.

TCRdb fed the 5' RACE reads into MiXCR, producing one record per CDR3 protein. The table includes 500,000 to 550,000 distinct CDR3 sequences, around 21% detected once. The clonotype was recovered from an adult woman who had mild COVID-19 (a few samples of this study predate the infection). Cell type and time point are not known. The sample comprised PBMCs or a T cell subset sorted from them (not recorded which). V gene TRBV20-1 combines with J gene TRBJ2-7; TRBD2 is a possible D gene (5 bases). The CDR3 DNA reads as TGCAGTGCTCAACCGGACTCAAACTCCTACGAGCAGTACTTC. It codes for CSAQPDSNSYEQYF.